This is a list of T cell receptor beta chains from one sample in a study of regulatory T cells in long-lasting Graves disease. TCRdb processed the multiplex PCR reads anew with MiXCR; each CDR3 protein has one entry. The sample contains fewer than 450,000 distinct CDR3 sequences, 20% to 25% of which appear only once. The sample consisted of peripheral blood mononuclear cells (PBMCs), taken when the disease was refractory, from a patient treated with antithyroid drugs. These receptors all stem from a female donor with Graves disease. Both conserved end residues are part of each CDR3. The order of the fields is V gene, CDR3 protein.

v_gene: TRBV12-3/TRBV12-4; CDR3aa: CASSRTRAGVQTYEQYF
v_gene: TRBV28; CDR3aa: CASSSRGGQYEKLFF
v_gene: TRBV11-1; CDR3aa: CASRTTGLYTEAFF
v_gene: TRBV28; CDR3aa: CASSSPGLAGGTYEQYF
v_gene: TRBV12-3/TRBV12-4; CDR3aa: CASSLVDRSYYGYTF
v_gene: TRBV5-1; CDR3aa: CASSPTGTRVAYEQYF
v_gene: TRBV28; CDR3aa: CASSSPPGETQYF
v_gene: TRBV29-1; CDR3aa: CSVRVAAGNDEQYF
v_gene: TRBV2; CDR3aa: CASDPGGDQPQHF
v_gene: TRBV5-6; CDR3aa: CASSLAAGSGLSNQPQHF
v_gene: TRBV7-9; CDR3aa: CASSLRPGSSGNTIYF
v_gene: TRBV6-1; CDR3aa: CASKGGTYEQYF
v_gene: TRBV3-1; CDR3aa: CASSHPTGNTEAFF
v_gene: TRBV3-1; CDR3aa: CASSQGQGFTEAFF
v_gene: TRBV15; CDR3aa: CATSRENSQETQYF
v_gene: TRBV20-1; CDR3aa: CSARGVQAPEQYF
v_gene: TRBV7-8; CDR3aa: CASSPDRTGNTIYF
v_gene: TRBV20-1; CDR3aa: CSARGRVGYEQYF
v_gene: TRBV12-3/TRBV12-4; CDR3aa: CASSVPTGRETQYF
v_gene: TRBV20-1; CDR3aa: CSARVSALTGELSF
v_gene: TRBV2; CDR3aa: CASSEGGRRSYNEQFF
v_gene: TRBV5-1; CDR3aa: CASSLGTLGKTETQYF
v_gene: TRBV5-8; CDR3aa: CASSFDTTNYGYTF
v_gene: TRBV30; CDR3aa: CAWSPGGTEAFF
v_gene: TRBV24-1; CDR3aa: CATSDLVGEKLFF
v_gene: TRBV3-1; CDR3aa: CASSYPNGTYIQETQYF